The 26 T cell receptor beta chains below all came from one sample that was sequenced in a study of molecular identifiers for immune sequencing clone quantification. TCRdb re-derived calls from the PCR reads in MiXCR, one entry per CDR3 protein. The profile covers tens of thousands of distinct CDR3 sequences, with roughly 21% appearing a single time and approximately 1% taken by the ten largest. Material: naive CD8+ T cells from blood, with Jurkat cell RNA spiked in. Specified subset: FACS-sorted CD8+CD4-CCR7+CD45RA+ naive T cells. The receptors originated from a human donor in good health. Some libraries in this study had Jurkat cell RNA spiked in.

This clonotype was recorded at least ten times. This chain links TRBV19 with TRBJ2-7; D unresolved. The CDR3 runs to 13 residues. Trimming left V 6 bases short and J 2 bases short, with 11 bases between. Germline CDR1 LNHDA, CDR2 SQIVND (reference sequence). In DNA form, the CDR3 reads TGTGCCAGTAGCCCTGCGGTCCCCTACGAGCAGTACTTC. This translates into CASSPAVPYEQYF.

There are many counts of this clonotype. The CDR3 spells CASSGPGNNEQFF. The CDR3 DNA sequence: TGTGCCAGCAGCGGCCCGGGAAACAATGAGCAGTTCTTC. The rearrangement joins TRBV25-1 to TRBJ2-1; D might be TRBD2 (5 bases). Germline lookup yields CDR1 MGHDK and CDR2 SYGVNS. The CDR3 runs to 13 residues. V was shortened by 6 bases and J by 5 bases, with 11 bases between the two germline ends.

This clonotype came up many times. The rearrangement joins TRBV7-9 to TRBJ1-5; no definite D call. Trimming removed 1 base from V and 6 bases from J, with 7 bases in between. Germline loops: CDR1 SEHNR, CDR2 FQNEAQ (reference sequence). CDR3 size: 13 residues. The CDR3 region has the DNA TGTGCCAGCAGCTTAGGATTTGGTCAGCCCCAGCATTTT. Translation gives CASSLGFGQPQHF.

Ten or more counts support this clonotype. The chain uses TRBV13 and TRBJ2-1; unclear D gene. There are 15 residues in the CDR3. The V and J ends lost 2 bases and 5 bases respectively, with 13 bases between them. Germline V gives CDR1 PRHDT, CDR2 FYEKMQ (reference sequence). In DNA form, the CDR3 reads TGTGCCAGCAGCTTACAAGCGTATGAAGACAATGAGCAGTTCTTC. This translates into CASSLQAYEDNEQFF.

This clonotype came up many times. The rearrangement uses TRBV9 and TRBJ2-3; D not resolved. CDR1 and CDR2 (germline): SGDLS, YYNGEE. Deletions cut 0 bases from V and 4 bases from J, with 3 bases between. This CDR3 region has 12 residues. This CDR3 reads CASSVAPDTQYF. In DNA form, the CDR3 reads TGTGCCAGCAGCGTAGCGCCAGATACGCAGTATTTT. The complete variable domain, with remaining parts taken from reference TRBV9 and TRBJ2-3, reads DSGVTQTPKHLITATGQRVTLRCSPRSGDLSVYWYQQSLDQGLQFLIQYYNGEERAKGNILERFSAQQFPDLHSELNLSSLELGDSALYFCASSVAPDTQYFGPGTRLTVL.

This clonotype was counted at least ten times. The chain employs TRBV24-1 and TRBJ2-1, with D tentatively TRBD1 (8 bases). The CDR3 covers 13 residues. Trimming stripped 5 bases from V and 10 bases from J, with 14 bases between. Germline CDR1 reads KGHDR; CDR2 reads SFDVKD. CDR3 nucleotides: TGTGCCACCAGTGTTTACAGGGGGGGCGAGCAGTTCTTC. Translating gives CATSVYRGGEQFF.

This clonotype has at least ten counts. This chain uses TRBV4-1 with TRBJ2-3; 11 bases align to TRBD1. This CDR3 comprises 15 residues. Per germline, CDR1 MGHRA and CDR2 YSYEKL. Trimming took 3 bases from V and 2 from J; bases not matched to a gene: 1. CDR3 sequence: CASSHGQGATDTQYF. The CDR3 DNA reads as TGCGCCAGCAGCCACGGACAGGGGGCCACAGATACGCAGTATTTT.

Ten or more counts support this clonotype. The V and J genes are TRBV27 and TRBJ2-7; 9 bases are shared with TRBD2. V dropped 5 bases and J dropped 6; count of bases not matched to a gene: 14. The CDR3 is 16 residues long. Germline lookup yields CDR1 MNHEY and CDR2 SMNVEV (reference sequence). The CDR3 sequence: CASSPLGVAGEGEQYF. In DNA form, the CDR3 reads TGTGCCAGCAGTCCCCTTGGGGTAGCGGGAGAGGGCGAGCAGTACTTC.

This clonotype has at least ten counts. This sequence joins TRBV7-9 and TRBJ1-1; D not resolved. CDR1 and CDR2 from the germline V gene are SEHNR and FQNEAQ (reference sequence). The CDR3 length is 12 residues. V gave up 2 bases and J gave up 7 bases, with 8 bases separating them. The CDR3 DNA is TGTGCCAGCAGCTTACTCACACATGAAGCTTTCTTT. This sequence encodes CASSLLTHEAFF.

A note on this clonotype: Given a much more abundant clone one base away, this may be a read error. The V and J genes are TRBV20-1 and TRBJ2-3; no reliable D call. This CDR3 has 13 residues. Germline V lookup: CDR1 DFQATT, CDR2 SNEGSKA (reference sequence). CDR3 sequence: CGARRKATDTQYF. The CDR3 DNA is TGCGGTGCTAGAAGAAAGGCCACAGATACGCAGTATTTT.

This clonotype was recorded at least ten times. The chain employs TRBV7-6 and TRBJ2-6; unclear D gene. The CDR3 loop spans 13 amino acids. V dropped 3 bases and J dropped 2 bases, with 2 bases sitting between them. Per germline, CDR1 SGHVS and CDR2 FNYEAQ. The CDR3: CASSFTGANVLTF. CDR3 DNA sequence: TGTGCCAGCAGCTTTACTGGGGCCAACGTCCTGACTTTC.

The table lists this clonotype with many counts. The J gene is TRBJ1-6, the V gene TRBV19; D is unresolved. The V gene's germline CDR1 is LNHDA and CDR2 SQIVND (reference sequence). This CDR3 is 15 amino acids long. The V end was cut by 3 bases, the J end by 10 bases, with 16 bases between. The CDR3 nucleotides read TGTGCCAGTAGTATGGGTACTAAGGGAGGCTCACCCCTCCACTTT. Its protein is CASSMGTKGGSPLHF.

This clonotype was seen many times. This rearrangement joins TRBV7-9 to TRBJ2-1, with D maybe TRBD2 (6 bases). CDR3 length: 14 residues. Germline-derived CDR1 and CDR2 are SEHNR and FQNEAQ (reference sequence). Deletions cut 4 bases from V and 4 bases from J, with 11 bases between. The CDR3 DNA reads as TGTGCCAGCAGCTCGCGGGGAGGTTACAATGAGCAGTTCTTC. It specifies CASSSRGGYNEQFF.

Many counts were recorded for this clonotype. The chain couples TRBV27 to TRBJ2-6, with D possibly being TRBD1 or TRBD2 (6 bases each). Trimming took off 3 bases at V and 1 base at J, with 10 bases between the two ends. The CDR3 is made up of 16 amino acids. Germline CDR1 reads MNHEY; CDR2 reads SMNVEV (reference sequence). The CDR3 reads CASSFRGGSGANVLTF. CDR3 in DNA: TGTGCCAGCAGTTTCCGAGGGGGGTCTGGGGCCAACGTCCTGACTTTC.

This clonotype was found many times. The germline gene is not matched at one end of the junction; a read error may be the cause. The chain recombines TRBV27 with TRBJ1-6; TRBD1 might be the D (5 bases). There are 16 residues in the CDR3. CDR1 is MNHEY and CDR2 is SMNVEV in the germline V gene (reference sequence). CDR3 nucleotide sequence: TGTGCCTGCAGTTTACTATCCGACTTCCGAGGGGTCCCCCTCCACTTT. This codes for CACSLLSDFRGVPLHF.

This clonotype was seen at least ten times. The V call is TRBV21-1, the J call TRBJ2-5; the D segment call TRBD1 is taken from the table without a DNA check. TRBV21-1 is shown as a pseudogene. The CDR3 runs to 16 residues. CDR3 coding DNA: TGTGCCAGCAGCAAAGGTGAAGGGGGCCGGCAAGAGACCCAGTACTTC. Encoded protein: CASSKGEGGRQETQYF.

There are many counts of this clonotype. The chain couples TRBV4-3 to TRBJ2-7, with D perhaps TRBD1 or TRBD2 (6 bases each). Between the trimmed V and J ends, which lost 4 bases and 4 bases, there was a span of 20 bases. Germline V lookup: CDR1 LGHNA, CDR2 YSLEER. There are 16 residues in the CDR3. The CDR3 DNA follows: TGCGCCAGCAGCCGCGCCCGGGGGCCCTGGAATTACGAGCAGTACTTC. As protein: CASSRARGPWNYEQYF.

This clonotype was recorded at least ten times. This chain joins TRBV27 and TRBJ2-7; D ambiguous. The CDR3 sequence is 17 residues long. V was pared by 5 bases and J by 6 bases, with 26 bases between. CDR1 and CDR2 (germline): MNHEY, SMNVEV (reference sequence). The CDR3 loop is CASSPVSVLGPQVEQYF. The CDR3, as DNA: TGTGCCAGCAGTCCCGTATCAGTCTTAGGTCCCCAAGTCGAGCAGTACTTC.

The CDR3 sequence: CASSYLPGTHQETQYF. The CDR3 coding sequence is TGTGCCAGCAGTTACTTGCCCGGGACACATCAAGAGACCCAGTACTTC. The V call is TRBV6-6, the J call TRBJ2-5, with D tentatively TRBD1 (6 bases). Looked up from germline, CDR1 is MNHNY and CDR2 is SVGAGI (reference sequence). Between the trimmed V and J ends, which lost 1 base and 2 bases, there was a span of 14 bases. This CDR3 is 16 amino acids long.

This clonotype was found a few times. The chain combines TRBV28 with TRBJ2-5, with 8 nucleotides matching TRBD2. Germline V gene data show CDR1 as MDHEN and CDR2 as SYDVKM. J gave up 2 bases and V 6 bases, and 11 bases lay outside the gene matches. The CDR3 is made up of 16 amino acids. The CDR3 region has the DNA TGTGCCAGCAGCCTCACTCCTATAGCGGGACAAGAGACCCAGTACTTC. This gives the protein CASSLTPIAGQETQYF.

As for this clonotype: A clone one base away is much larger, so this may be a read error. The V gene is TRBV10-2, the J gene TRBJ1-2, with unresolved D. CDR1 is WSHSY and CDR2 is SAAADI in the germline V gene. The germline V and J ends were trimmed by 0 bases and 2 bases, with 4 bases remaining between them. The CDR3 runs 13 residues. As DNA, the CDR3 is TGCGCCAGCAGTGAGTCCTGGAACTATGGCTACACCTTC. Protein: CASSESWNYGYTF.

This clonotype has just a few counts. Likely a read error: the CDR3 ends without its conserved phenylalanine or tryptophan. The chain combines TRBV5-3 with TRBJ2-5; 9 positions agree with TRBD2. TRBV5-3 is an open reading frame whose function is uncertain. The CDR3 contains 16 residues. CDR3 DNA sequence: TGTGCCAGCAGCTCCGCTGGCGGGAGGGCCGGAGAGACCCAGTACTAC. This sequence encodes CASSSAGGRAGETQYY.

This clonotype was seen many times. The rearrangement links TRBV6-6 to TRBJ2-7, with D tentatively TRBD2 (6 bases). The CDR3 contains 12 residues. CDR1 MNHNY and CDR2 SVGAGI come from the germline V gene (reference sequence). Deletions cut 11 bases from V and 4 bases from J, with 15 bases between. The CDR3 reads CAVRGDAYEQYF. The CDR3 region has the DNA TGTGCCGTTCGCGGGGACGCTTACGAGCAGTACTTC.

This clonotype was counted many times. CDR3 sequence (DNA): TGTGCCACCAAGGACTCTGGGGGAATCGGGGAGCTGTTTTTT. Protein: CATKDSGGIGELFF. This chain uses TRBV24-1 with TRBJ2-2, with D possibly called TRBD1 or TRBD2 (5 bases each). V was cut by 8 bases and J by 7 bases, with 16 bases left in between. This CDR3 is built from 14 residues. Germline-derived CDR1 and CDR2 are KGHDR and SFDVKD.

This clonotype was seen many times. The chain combines TRBV4-2 with TRBJ2-3; D possibly corresponds to TRBD2 (5 bases). The V end lost 1 base, the J end lost 2 bases, and 10 bases lay between the germline ends. Germline V CDR1 and CDR2: LGHNA, YNFKEQ. This CDR3 contains 15 residues. In nucleotides, the CDR3 is TGTGCCAGCAGCCAAGGGTCGGGGTACACAGATACGCAGTATTTT. It translates to CASSQGSGYTDTQYF.

This clonotype was counted ten times or more. The rearrangement links TRBV11-2 to TRBJ1-1; D is possibly TRBD1 (6 bases). Trimming took 2 bases from V and 6 from J, leaving 10 bases between them. CDR1 is SGHAT, CDR2 FQNNGV, per germline. This CDR3 is built from 13 residues. CDR3 DNA: TGTGCCAGCAGCTTATGGGACAACCCTGAAGCTTTCTTT. Its translation: CASSLWDNPEAFF.